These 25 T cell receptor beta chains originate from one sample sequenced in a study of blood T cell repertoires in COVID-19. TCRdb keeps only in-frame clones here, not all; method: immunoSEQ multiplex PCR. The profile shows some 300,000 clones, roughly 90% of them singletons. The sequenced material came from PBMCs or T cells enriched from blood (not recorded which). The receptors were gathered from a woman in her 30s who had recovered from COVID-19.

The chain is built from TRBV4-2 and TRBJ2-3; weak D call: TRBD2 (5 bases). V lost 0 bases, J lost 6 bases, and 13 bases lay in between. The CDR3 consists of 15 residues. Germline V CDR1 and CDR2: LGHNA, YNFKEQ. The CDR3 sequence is CASSQERAQRDTQYF. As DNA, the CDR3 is TGTGCCAGCAGCCAAGAGAGGGCCCAGAGGGATACGCAGTATTTT.

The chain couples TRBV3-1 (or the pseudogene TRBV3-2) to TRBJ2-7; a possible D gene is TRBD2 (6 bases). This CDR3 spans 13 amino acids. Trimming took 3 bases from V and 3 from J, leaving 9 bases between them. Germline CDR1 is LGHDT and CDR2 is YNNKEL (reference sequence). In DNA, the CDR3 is TGTGCCAGCAGCCACCGGGAGTTCTACGAGCAGTACTTC. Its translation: CASSHREFYEQYF.

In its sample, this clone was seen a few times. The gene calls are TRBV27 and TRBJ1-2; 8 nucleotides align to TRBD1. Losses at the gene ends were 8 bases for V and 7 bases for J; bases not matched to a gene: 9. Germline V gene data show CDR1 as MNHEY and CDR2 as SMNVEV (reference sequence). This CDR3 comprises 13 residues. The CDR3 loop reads CASSGQGAFGYTF. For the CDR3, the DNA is TGTGCCAGCTCAGGTCAGGGGGCGTTTGGCTACACCTTC.

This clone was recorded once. Written as DNA, the CDR3 is TGTGCCAGCAGCTTCACTGGTCTTTCCCAGTTCTTC. Translating gives CASSFTGLSQFF. The V call is TRBV7-9, the J call TRBJ2-1; D not resolved. The CDR3 runs 12 residues. Trimming pared 3 bases from V and 13 bases from J, leaving 13 bases between. Germline assignment: CDR1 SEHNR and CDR2 FQNEAQ (reference sequence).

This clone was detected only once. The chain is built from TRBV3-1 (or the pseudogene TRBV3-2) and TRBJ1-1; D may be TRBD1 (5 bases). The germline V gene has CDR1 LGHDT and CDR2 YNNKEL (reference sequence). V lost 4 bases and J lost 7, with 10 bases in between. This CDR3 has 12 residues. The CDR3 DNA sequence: TGTGCCAGCAGCCCTCAGGGCTTTGAAGCTTTCTTT. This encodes CASSPQGFEAFF.

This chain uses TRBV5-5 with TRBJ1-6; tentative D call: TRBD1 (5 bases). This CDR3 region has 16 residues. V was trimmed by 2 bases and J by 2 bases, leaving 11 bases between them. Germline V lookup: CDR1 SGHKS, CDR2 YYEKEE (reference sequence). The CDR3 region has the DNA TGTGCCAGCAGCTTAGAGGGGAGGGCCTATAATTCACCCCTCCACTTT. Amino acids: CASSLEGRAYNSPLHF.

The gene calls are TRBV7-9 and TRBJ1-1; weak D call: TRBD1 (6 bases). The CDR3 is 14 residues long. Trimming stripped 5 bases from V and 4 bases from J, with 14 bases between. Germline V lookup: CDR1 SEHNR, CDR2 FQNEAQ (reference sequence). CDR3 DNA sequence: TGTGCCAGCAGCCCCCCCAGGGGATTCACTGAAGCTTTCTTT. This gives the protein CASSPPRGFTEAFF.

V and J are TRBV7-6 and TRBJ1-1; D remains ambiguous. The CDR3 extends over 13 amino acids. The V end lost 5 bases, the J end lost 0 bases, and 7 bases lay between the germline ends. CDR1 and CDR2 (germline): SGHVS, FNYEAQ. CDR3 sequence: CASSADLNTEAFF. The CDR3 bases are TGTGCCAGCAGCGCTGACTTGAACACTGAAGCTTTCTTT.

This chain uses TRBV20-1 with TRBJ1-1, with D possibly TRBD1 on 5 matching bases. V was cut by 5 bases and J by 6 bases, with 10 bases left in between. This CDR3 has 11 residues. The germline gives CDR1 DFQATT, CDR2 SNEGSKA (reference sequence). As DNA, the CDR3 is TGCAGTGCTCCAGGGATCTCTGAAGCTTTCTTT. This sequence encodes CSAPGISEAFF.

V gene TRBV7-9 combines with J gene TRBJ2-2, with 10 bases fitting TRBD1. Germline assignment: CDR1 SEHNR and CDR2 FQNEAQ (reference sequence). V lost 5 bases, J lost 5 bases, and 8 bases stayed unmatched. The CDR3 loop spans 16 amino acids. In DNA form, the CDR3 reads TGTGCCAGCAGCCCCAGGACAGGGGGTGGTACCGGGGAGCTGTTTTTT. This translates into CASSPRTGGGTGELFF. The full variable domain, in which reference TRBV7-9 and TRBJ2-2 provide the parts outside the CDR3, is DTGVSQNPRHKITKRGQNVTFRCDPISEHNRLYWYRQTLGQGPEFLTYFQNEAQLEKSRLLSDRFSAERPKGSFSTLEIQRTEQGDSAMYLCASSPRTGGGTGELFFGEGSRLTVL.

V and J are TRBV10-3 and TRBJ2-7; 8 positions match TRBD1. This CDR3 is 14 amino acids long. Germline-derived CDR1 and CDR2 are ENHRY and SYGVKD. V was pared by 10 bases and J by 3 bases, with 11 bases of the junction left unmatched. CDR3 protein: CATRDGGQDYEQYF. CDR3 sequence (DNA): TGTGCCACCCGTGATGGGGGACAGGACTACGAGCAGTACTTC.

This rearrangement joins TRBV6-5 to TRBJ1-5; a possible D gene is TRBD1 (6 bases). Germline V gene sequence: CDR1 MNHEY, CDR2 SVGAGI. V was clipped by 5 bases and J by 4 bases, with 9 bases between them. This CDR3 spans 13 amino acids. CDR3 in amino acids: CASSPQGNQPQHF. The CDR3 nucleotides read TGTGCCAGCAGTCCACAGGGTAATCAGCCCCAGCATTTT.

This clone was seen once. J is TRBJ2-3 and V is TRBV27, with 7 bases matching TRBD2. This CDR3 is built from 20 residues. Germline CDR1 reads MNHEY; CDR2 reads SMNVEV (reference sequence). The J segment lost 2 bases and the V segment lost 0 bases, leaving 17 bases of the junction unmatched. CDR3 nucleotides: TGTGCCAGCAGTTTATCGGCAGGCGGGGGATTTCTAGGAAACACAGATACGCAGTATTTT. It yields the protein CASSLSAGGGFLGNTDTQYF.

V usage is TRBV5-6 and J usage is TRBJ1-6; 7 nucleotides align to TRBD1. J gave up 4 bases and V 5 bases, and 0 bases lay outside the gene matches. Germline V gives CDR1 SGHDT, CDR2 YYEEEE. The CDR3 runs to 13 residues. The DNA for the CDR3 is TGTGCCAGCAGACAGGGGTATAATTCACCCCTCCACTTT. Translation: CASRQGYNSPLHF.

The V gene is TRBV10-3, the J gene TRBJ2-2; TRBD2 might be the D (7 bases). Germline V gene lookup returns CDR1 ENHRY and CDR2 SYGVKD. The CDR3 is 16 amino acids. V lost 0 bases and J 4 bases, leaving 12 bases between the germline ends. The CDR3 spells CAISESSAGATGELFF. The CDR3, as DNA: TGTGCCATCAGTGAGTCCTCGGCGGGGGCCACCGGGGAGCTGTTTTTT.

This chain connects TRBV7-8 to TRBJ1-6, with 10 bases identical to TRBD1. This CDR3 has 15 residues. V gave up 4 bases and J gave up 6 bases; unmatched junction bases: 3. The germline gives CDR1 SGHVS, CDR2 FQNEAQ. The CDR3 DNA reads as TGTGCCAGCAGCTCCCGGGACAGGGGTAATTCACCCCTCCACTTT. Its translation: CASSSRDRGNSPLHF. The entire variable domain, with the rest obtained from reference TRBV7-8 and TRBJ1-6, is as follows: GAGVSQSPRYKVAKRGQDVALRCDPISGHVSLFWYQQALGQGPEFLTYFQNEAQLDKSGLPSDRFFAERPEGSVSTLKIQRTQQEDSAVYLCASSSRDRGNSPLHFGNGTRLTVT.

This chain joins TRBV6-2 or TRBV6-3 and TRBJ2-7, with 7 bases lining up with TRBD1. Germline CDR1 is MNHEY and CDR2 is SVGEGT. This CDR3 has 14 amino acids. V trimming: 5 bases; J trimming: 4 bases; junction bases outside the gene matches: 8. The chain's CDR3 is CASSDRVVPYEQYF. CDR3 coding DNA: TGTGCCAGCAGTGACAGGGTCGTCCCTTACGAGCAGTACTTC.

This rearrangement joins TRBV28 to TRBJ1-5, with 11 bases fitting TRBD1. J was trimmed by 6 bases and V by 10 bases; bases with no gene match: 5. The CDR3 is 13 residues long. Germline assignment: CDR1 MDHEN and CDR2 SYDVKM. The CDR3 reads CATRTGGVQPQHF. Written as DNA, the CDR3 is TGTGCCACCCGGACAGGGGGCGTTCAGCCCCAGCATTTT.

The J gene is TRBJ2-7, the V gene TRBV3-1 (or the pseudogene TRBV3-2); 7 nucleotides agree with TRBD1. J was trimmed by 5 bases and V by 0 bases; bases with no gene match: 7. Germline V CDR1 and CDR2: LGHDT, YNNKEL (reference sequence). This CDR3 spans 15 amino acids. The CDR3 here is CASSQDQTGLNEQYF. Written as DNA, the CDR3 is TGTGCCAGCAGCCAAGATCAGACAGGGCTGAACGAGCAGTACTTC.

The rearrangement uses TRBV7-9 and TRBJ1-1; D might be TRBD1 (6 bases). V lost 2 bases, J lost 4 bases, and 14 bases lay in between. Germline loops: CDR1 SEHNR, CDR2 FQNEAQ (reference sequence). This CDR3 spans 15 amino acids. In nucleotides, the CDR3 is TGTGCCAGCAGCTTAATGGGGGGGCGGCTCACTGAAGCTTTCTTT. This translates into CASSLMGGRLTEAFF.

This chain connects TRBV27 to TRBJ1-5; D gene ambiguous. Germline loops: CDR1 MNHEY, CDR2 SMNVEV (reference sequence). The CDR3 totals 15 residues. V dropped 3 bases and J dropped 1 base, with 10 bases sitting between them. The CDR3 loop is CASSFSLDSNQPQHF. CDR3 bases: TGTGCCAGCAGTTTCTCCCTAGACAGCAATCAGCCCCAGCATTTT.

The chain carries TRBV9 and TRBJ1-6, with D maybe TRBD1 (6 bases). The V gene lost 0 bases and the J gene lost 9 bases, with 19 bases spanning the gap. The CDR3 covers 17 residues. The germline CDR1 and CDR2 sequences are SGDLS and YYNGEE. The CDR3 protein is CASSVAAAGGLGSPLHF. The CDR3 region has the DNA TGTGCCAGCAGCGTAGCGGCGGCGGGGGGGCTAGGTTCACCCCTCCACTTT.

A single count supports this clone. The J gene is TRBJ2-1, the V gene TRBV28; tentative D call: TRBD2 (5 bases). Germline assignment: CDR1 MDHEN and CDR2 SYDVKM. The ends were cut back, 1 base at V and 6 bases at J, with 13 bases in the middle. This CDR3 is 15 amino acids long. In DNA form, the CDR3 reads TGTGCCAGCAGTTTATATTCCGGACTGCCCAATGAGCAGTTCTTC. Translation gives CASSLYSGLPNEQFF.

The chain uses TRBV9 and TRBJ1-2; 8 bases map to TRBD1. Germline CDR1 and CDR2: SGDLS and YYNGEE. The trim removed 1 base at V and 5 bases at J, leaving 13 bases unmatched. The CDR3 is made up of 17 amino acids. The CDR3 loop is CASSVYAGTGQVYGYTF. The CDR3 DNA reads TGTGCCAGCAGCGTATACGCGGGGACAGGACAAGTATATGGCTACACCTTC.

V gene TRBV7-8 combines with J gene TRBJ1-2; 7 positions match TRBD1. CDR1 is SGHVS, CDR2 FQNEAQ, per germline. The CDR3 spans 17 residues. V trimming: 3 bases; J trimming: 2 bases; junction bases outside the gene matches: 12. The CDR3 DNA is TGTGCCAGCAGCTTCGACAGGGACTCAACGAACAACTATGGCTACACCTTC. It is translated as CASSFDRDSTNNYGYTF.